This TCR beta chain was found in a study of vaccination and CD4 T cells after COVID-19. Study as a whole: Typically, post-vaccine samples were obtained a median about 79 days after dose two, within a range of 14 to 241.

This CDR3 has 15 amino acids. The J segment lost 2 bases and the V segment lost 9 bases, leaving 8 bases of the junction unmatched. Per germline, CDR1 SNHLY and CDR2 FYNNEI. Worth noting for this clonotype: Its antigen is still unknown.

The treatment denotes: approximately nine-day PBMC culture with coronavirus spike peptide pools or control peptides (ViraFEST assay). The collection of CD4+ T cells from the unexposed donor took place before the COVID-19 pandemic (2011-2018). Over 1.5 million PBMCs went into each well for culture with about 10 IU/ml IL-2 and around 10 ug/ml peptide pools. Days 3 and 7 saw half the medium replaced with fresh IL-2 medium. Cultured CD4+ T-cell DNA underwent Oncomine TCR Beta short-read sequencing. In this case, cultured CD4+ T cells provided the extracted genomic DNA. MiXCR, run by TCRdb on the PCR reads, gives a single entry per CDR3 protein. The sample has thousands of distinct CDR3 sequences, approximately 35% seen once.

The source of this sequence is a human donor in good health. Sequenced input: CD4+ T cells from blood, cultured in vitro. This chain connects TRBV2 to TRBJ2-3, with 10 bases lining up with TRBD2. The DNA of the CDR3 is TGTGCCAGTAAACCCCTAGCGGGAGCCACAGATACGCAGTATTTT. Its protein is CASKPLAGATDTQYF.